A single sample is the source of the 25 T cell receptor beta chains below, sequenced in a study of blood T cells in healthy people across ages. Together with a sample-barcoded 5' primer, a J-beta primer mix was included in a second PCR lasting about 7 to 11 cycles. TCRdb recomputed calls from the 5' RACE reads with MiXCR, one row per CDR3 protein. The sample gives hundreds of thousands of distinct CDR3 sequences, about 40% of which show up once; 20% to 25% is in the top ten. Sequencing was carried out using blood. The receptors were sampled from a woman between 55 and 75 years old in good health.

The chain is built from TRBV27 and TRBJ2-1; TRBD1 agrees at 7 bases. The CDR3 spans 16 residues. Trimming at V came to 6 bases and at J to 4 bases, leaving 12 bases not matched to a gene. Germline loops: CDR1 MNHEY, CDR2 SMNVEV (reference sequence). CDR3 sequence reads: CASSEGEGAVYNEQFF. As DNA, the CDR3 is TGTGCCAGCAGCGAGGGTGAGGGGGCGGTTTACAATGAGCAGTTCTTC.

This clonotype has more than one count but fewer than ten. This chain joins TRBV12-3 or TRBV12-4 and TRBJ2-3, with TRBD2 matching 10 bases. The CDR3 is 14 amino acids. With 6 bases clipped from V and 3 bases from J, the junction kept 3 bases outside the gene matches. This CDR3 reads CASRLAGITDTQYF. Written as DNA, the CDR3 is TGTGCCAGCAGACTAGCGGGGATTACAGATACGCAGTATTTT.

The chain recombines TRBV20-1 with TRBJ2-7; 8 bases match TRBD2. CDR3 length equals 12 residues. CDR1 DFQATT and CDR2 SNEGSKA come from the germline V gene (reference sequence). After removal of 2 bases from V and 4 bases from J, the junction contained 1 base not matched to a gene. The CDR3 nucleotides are TGCAGTGCTAGACCTAGCGGGTACGAGCAGTACTTC. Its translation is CSARPSGYEQYF.

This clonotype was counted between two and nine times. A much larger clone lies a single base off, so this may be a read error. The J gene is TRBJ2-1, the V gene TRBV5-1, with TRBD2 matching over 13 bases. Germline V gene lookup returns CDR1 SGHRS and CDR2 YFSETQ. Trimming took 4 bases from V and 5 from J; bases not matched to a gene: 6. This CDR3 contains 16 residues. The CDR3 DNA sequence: TGCGCCAGCAGCGCAAGACTAGCGGGGGGTCACAATGAGCAGTTCTTC. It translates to CASSARLAGGHNEQFF.

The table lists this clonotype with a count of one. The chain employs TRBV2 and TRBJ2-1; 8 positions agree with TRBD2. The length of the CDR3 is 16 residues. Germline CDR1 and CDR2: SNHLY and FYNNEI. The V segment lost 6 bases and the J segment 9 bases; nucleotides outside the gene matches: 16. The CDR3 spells CASSPDRPGAGVEQFF. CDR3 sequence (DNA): TGTGCCAGCAGCCCCGATCGCCCCGGAGCGGGAGTTGAGCAGTTCTTC.

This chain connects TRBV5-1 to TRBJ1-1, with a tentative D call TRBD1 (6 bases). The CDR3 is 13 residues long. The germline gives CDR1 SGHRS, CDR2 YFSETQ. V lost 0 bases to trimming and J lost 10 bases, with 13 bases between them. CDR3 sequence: CASSLAGASVAFF. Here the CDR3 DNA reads TGCGCCAGCAGCTTGGCAGGGGCAAGCGTAGCTTTCTTT.

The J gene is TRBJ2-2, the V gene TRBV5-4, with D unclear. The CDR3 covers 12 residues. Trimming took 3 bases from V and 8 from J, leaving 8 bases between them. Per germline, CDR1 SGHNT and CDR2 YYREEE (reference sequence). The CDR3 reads CASSWALGELFF. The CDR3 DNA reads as TGTGCCAGCAGCTGGGCCCTTGGGGAGCTGTTTTTT. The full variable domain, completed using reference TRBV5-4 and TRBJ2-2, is ETGVTQSPTHLIKTRGQQVTLRCSSQSGHNTVSWYQQALGQGPQFIFQYYREEENGRGNFPPRFSGLQFPNYSSELNVNALELDDSALYLCASSWALGELFFGEGSRLTVL.

The chain's CDR3 is CASSQGSGLAGGPYNEQFF. DNA for the CDR3: TGTGCCAGCAGCCAAGGATCGGGACTAGCGGGGGGGCCCTACAATGAGCAGTTCTTC. This chain links TRBV4-2 with TRBJ2-1, with 16 bases fitting TRBD2. This CDR3 is built from 19 residues. Germline values: CDR1 LGHNA, CDR2 YNFKEQ. The V and J ends lost 1 base and 2 bases, in that order; junction bases with no gene match: 5.

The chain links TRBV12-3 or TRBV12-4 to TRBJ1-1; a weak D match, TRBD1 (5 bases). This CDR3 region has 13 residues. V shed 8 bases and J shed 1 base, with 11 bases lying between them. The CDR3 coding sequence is TGTGCCAGCCGTATCGGGACGAACACTGAAGCTTTCTTT. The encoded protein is CASRIGTNTEAFF.

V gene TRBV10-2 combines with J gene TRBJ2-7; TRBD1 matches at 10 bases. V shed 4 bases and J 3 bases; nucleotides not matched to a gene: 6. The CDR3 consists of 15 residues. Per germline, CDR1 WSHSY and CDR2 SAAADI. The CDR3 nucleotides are TGCGCCAGCAGTGTGCGCCGGACAGGGGGCTACGAGCAGTACTTC. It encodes CASSVRRTGGYEQYF.

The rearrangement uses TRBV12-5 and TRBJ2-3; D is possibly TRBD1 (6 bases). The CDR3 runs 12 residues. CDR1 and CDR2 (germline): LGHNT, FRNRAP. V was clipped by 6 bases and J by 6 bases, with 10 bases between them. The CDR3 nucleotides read TGTGCTAGTGGAACAGGGTGGGATACGCAGTATTTT. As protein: CASGTGWDTQYF.

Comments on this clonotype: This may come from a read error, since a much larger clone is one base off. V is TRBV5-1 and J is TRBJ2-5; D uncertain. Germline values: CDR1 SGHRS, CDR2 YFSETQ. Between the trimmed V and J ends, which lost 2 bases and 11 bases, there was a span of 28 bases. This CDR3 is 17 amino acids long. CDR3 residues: CASSLSFGLNLWDEQYF. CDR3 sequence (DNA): TGCGCCAGCAGCTTATCTTTCGGGCTTAACCTTTGGGATGAGCAGTACTTC.

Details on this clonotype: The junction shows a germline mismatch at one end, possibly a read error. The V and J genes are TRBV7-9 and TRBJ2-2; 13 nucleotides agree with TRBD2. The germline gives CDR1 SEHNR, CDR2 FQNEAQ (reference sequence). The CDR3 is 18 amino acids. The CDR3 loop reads CAGSATGTSGKNTGELFF. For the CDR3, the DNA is TGTGCCGGCAGCGCGACCGGGACTAGCGGGAAGAACACCGGGGAGCTGTTTTTT.

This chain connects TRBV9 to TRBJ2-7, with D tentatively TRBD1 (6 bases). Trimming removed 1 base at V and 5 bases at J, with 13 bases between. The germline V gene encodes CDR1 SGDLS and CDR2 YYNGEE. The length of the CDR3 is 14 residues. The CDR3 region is CASSVTGLSHEQYF. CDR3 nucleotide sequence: TGTGCCAGCAGCGTAACAGGGTTGTCCCACGAGCAGTACTTC.

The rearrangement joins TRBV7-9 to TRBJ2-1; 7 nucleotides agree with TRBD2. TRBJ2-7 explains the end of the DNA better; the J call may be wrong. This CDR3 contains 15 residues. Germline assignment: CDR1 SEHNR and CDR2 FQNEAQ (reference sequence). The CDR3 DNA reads TGTGCCAGCAGCTTAGAAGCGGGGTTCTACAATGAGCAGTACTTC. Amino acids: CASSLEAGFYNEQYF.

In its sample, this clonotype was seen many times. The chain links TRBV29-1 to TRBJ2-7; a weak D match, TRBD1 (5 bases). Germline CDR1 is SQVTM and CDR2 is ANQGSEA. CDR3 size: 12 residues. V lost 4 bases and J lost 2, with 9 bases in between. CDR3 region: CSVVAGPYEQYF. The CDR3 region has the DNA TGCAGCGTTGTAGCAGGGCCCTACGAGCAGTACTTC.

The CDR3 sequence is CASSPSGLAEFTDTQYF. The CDR3 DNA sequence: TGTGCCAGCAGTCCCTCGGGACTAGCGGAATTCACAGATACGCAGTATTTT. The chain uses TRBV28 and TRBJ2-3; 11 nucleotides match TRBD2. The CDR3 is 17 amino acids. Germline V lookup: CDR1 MDHEN, CDR2 SYDVKM. J gave up 2 bases and V 5 bases, and 9 bases lay outside the gene matches.

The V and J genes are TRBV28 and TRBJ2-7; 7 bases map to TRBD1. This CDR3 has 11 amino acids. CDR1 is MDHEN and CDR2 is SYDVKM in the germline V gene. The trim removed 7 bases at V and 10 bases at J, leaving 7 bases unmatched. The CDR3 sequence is CASTRGGFQYF. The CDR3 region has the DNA TGTGCCAGCACCAGAGGGGGCTTTCAGTACTTC.

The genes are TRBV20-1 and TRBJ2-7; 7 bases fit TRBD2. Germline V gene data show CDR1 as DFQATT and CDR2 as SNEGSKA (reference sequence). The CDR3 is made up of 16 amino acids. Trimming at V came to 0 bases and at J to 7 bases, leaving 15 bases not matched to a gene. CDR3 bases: TGCAGTGCTAGAGAAGGTTCCCGGGACTACGTCCGTGAGCAGTACTTC. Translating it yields CSAREGSRDYVREQYF.

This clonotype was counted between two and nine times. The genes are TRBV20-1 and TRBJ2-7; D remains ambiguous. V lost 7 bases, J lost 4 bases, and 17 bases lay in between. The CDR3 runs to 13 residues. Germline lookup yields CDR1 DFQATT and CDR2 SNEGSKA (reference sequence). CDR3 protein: CSVQQRPAYEQYF. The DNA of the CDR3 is TGCAGTGTCCAACAGCGACCAGCTTACGAGCAGTACTTC.

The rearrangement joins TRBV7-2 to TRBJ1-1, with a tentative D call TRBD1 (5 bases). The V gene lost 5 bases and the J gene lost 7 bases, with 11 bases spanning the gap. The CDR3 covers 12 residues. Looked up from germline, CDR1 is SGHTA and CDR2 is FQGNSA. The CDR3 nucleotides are TGTGCCAGCAGCCGAGGGGTGATTGAAGCTTTCTTT. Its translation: CASSRGVIEAFF.

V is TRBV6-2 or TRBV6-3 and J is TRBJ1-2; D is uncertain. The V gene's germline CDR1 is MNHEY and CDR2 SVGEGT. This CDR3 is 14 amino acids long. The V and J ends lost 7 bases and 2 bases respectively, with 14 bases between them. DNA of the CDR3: TGTGCCAGCACCAAAACGACTGAGAACTATGGCTACACCTTC. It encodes CASTKTTENYGYTF.

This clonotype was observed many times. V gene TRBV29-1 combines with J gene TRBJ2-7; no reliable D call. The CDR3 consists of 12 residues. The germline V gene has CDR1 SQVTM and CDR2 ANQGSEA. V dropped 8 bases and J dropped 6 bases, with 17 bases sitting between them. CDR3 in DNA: TGCAGCTTCGCTCGGGCACTCGGCGAGCAGTACTTC. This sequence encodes CSFARALGEQYF.

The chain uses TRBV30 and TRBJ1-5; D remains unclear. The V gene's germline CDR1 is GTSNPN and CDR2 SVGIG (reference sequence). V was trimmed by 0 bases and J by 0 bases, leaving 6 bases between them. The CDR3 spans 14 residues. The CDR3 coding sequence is TGTGCCTGGAGTGTACAGAGTAGCAATCAGCCCCAGCATTTT. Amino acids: CAWSVQSSNQPQHF.

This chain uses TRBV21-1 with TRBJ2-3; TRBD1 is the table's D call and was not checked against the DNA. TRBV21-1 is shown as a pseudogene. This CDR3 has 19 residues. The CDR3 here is CASSKPRPGQGLSTDTQYF. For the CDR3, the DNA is TGTGCCAGCAGCAAACCGCGACCGGGACAGGGACTGAGCACAGATACGCAGTATTTT.